Shown below are 32 T cell receptor beta chains from a single sample sequenced in a study of control samples from healthy donors and cancer patients. The repertoire was sequenced with immunoSEQ multiplex PCR; TCRdb's copy has only in-frame clones and lacks some. The sample contains some 130,000 clones, 70% to 90% of which appear only once. Material: blood. Every receptor here comes from a woman in her twenties or thirties in good health.

The chain employs TRBV28 and TRBJ2-2; 8 bases match TRBD2. Germline V lookup: CDR1 MDHEN, CDR2 SYDVKM. Trimming at V came to 8 bases and at J to 5 bases, leaving 13 bases not matched to a gene. The CDR3 loop spans 16 amino acids. The CDR3 DNA reads as TGTGCCAGCTGGGAGCGGGAGTGGTATGGGACCGGGGAGCTGTTTTTT. Its protein product is CASWEREWYGTGELFF.

The sample holds one count of this clone. Additional DNA sequences in this sample encode the identical CDR3. This chain connects TRBV27 to TRBJ2-1, with D hard to call. Trimming shortened V by 6 bases and J by 0 bases, and 12 bases separated the two germline ends. This CDR3 has 15 residues. Germline V gene sequence: CDR1 MNHEY, CDR2 SMNVEV (reference sequence). CDR3 in amino acids: CASSSRQSSYNEQFF. The CDR3 DNA reads TGTGCCAGCAGCTCGAGGCAAAGCTCCTACAATGAGCAGTTCTTC.

The chain employs TRBV18 and TRBJ2-1; D gene unclear. The CDR3 is 19 residues long. The V gene's germline CDR1 is KGHSH and CDR2 LQKENI. The V gene lost 2 bases and the J gene lost 0 bases, with 20 bases spanning the gap. This chain's CDR3 is CASSPYLSIGFNSYNEQFF. Written as DNA, the CDR3 is TGTGCCAGCTCACCATACTTATCCATCGGATTTAACTCCTACAATGAGCAGTTCTTC.

This clone was observed once. V usage is TRBV19 and J usage is TRBJ1-3; the D is unclear. Trimming stripped 11 bases from V and 0 bases from J, with 8 bases between. Germline-derived CDR1 and CDR2 are LNHDA and SQIVND (reference sequence). This CDR3 is built from 12 residues. The CDR3 DNA follows: TGTGCCTACAATAGCTCTGGAAACACCATATATTTT. Residues: CAYNSSGNTIYF.

The chain has TRBV11-2 and TRBJ1-2, with D hard to call. The CDR3 is 17 amino acids. V lost 1 base and J lost 4, with 19 bases in between. Germline loops: CDR1 SGHAT, CDR2 FQNNGV. CDR3: CASSLVGAPLVGYGYTF. In DNA, the CDR3 is TGTGCCAGCAGCTTAGTAGGCGCCCCATTGGTGGGCTATGGCTACACCTTC.

The chain links TRBV4-2 to TRBJ2-1, with 11 bases fitting TRBD2. CDR1 is LGHNA, CDR2 YNFKEQ, per germline. The V segment lost 2 bases and the J segment 4 bases; nucleotides outside the gene matches: 4. The CDR3 consists of 16 residues. CDR3: CASSQTGTSGYNEQFF. CDR3 nucleotide sequence: TGTGCCAGCAGCCAAACCGGGACTAGCGGATACAATGAGCAGTTCTTC.

V usage is TRBV6-5 and J usage is TRBJ1-2; perhaps TRBD1 as D (6 bases). From germline, CDR1 is MNHEY and CDR2 SVGAGI. The CDR3 has 16 residues. V was shortened by 0 bases and J by 4 bases, with 15 bases between the two germline ends. CDR3 nucleotides: TGTGCCAGCAGTTACTCGATAGGGGGGGTGGCCTATGGCTACACCTTC. This translates into CASSYSIGGVAYGYTF.

The chain has TRBV11-2 and TRBJ2-7; D not certain. This CDR3 region has 15 residues. Germline V gives CDR1 SGHAT, CDR2 FQNNGV. V was pared by 5 bases and J by 2 bases, with 16 bases between. CDR3 in amino acids: CASSGKGVGPYEQYF. The CDR3 nucleotides are TGTGCCAGCAGCGGTAAGGGCGTCGGACCCTACGAGCAGTACTTC.

The chain has TRBV6-5 and TRBJ1-2; a possible D gene is TRBD1 (5 bases). The ends were cut back, 7 bases at V and 2 bases at J, with 5 bases in the middle. The length of the CDR3 is 11 residues. Germline CDR1 MNHEY, CDR2 SVGAGI. The CDR3 sequence: CASKGNYGYTF. The CDR3 region has the DNA TGTGCCAGCAAGGGGAACTATGGCTACACCTTC.

Concerning this clone: Additional DNA sequences in this sample encode the identical CDR3. The DNA of the CDR3 is TGCAGCGTTTCAAGAGGGAACACTGAAGCTTTCTTT. This encodes CSVSRGNTEAFF. The V and J genes are TRBV29-1 and TRBJ1-1; D unclear. CDR1 SQVTM and CDR2 ANQGSEA come from the germline V gene. V lost 5 bases to trimming and J lost 1 base, with 8 bases between them. This CDR3 region has 12 residues.

This chain links TRBV2 with TRBJ2-5, with D perhaps matching TRBD2 (6 bases). This CDR3 is built from 14 residues. Trimming stripped 6 bases from V and 2 bases from J, with 13 bases between. The germline CDR1 and CDR2 sequences are SNHLY and FYNNEI. The DNA of the CDR3 is TGTGCCAGCAGGGGGAGGAGGTTTCAAGAGACCCAGTACTTC. Translating it yields CASRGRRFQETQYF.

The rearrangement uses TRBV30 and TRBJ1-1; no firm D call. Germline CDR1 is GTSNPN and CDR2 is SVGIG (reference sequence). CDR3 size: 13 residues. Trimming pared 4 bases from V and 2 bases from J, leaving 11 bases between. This chain's CDR3 is CAWTEGYNTEAFF. The DNA for the CDR3 is TGTGCCTGGACCGAGGGATATAACACTGAAGCTTTCTTT. The whole variable domain, remainder taken from reference TRBV30 and TRBJ1-1, is SQTIHQWPATLVQPVGSPLSLECTVEGTSNPNLYWYRQAAGRGLQLLFYSVGIGQISSEVPQNLSASRPQDRQFILSSKKLLLSDSGFYLCAWTEGYNTEAFFGQGTRLTVV.

This chain links TRBV20-1 with TRBJ1-5; D might be TRBD1 (5 bases). CDR1 and CDR2 (germline): DFQATT, SNEGSKA (reference sequence). V lost 3 bases, J lost 6 bases, and 15 bases lay in between. The CDR3 runs 14 residues. The CDR3 DNA reads TGCAGTGCTAGTCATCTTAGGGGCGGTCAGCCCCAGCATTTT. This translates into CSASHLRGGQPQHF.

The J gene is TRBJ1-6, the V gene TRBV7-2; possible D gene TRBD1, 5 bases. Germline CDR1 and CDR2: SGHTA and FQGNSA. This CDR3 region has 15 residues. V gave up 5 bases and J gave up 7 bases, with 15 bases separating them. The DNA for the CDR3 is TGTGCCAGCAGCAGGGGATGGACTGGAAATTCACCCCTCCACTTT. This gives the protein CASSRGWTGNSPLHF.

V usage is TRBV27 and J usage is TRBJ2-1; 9 bases align to TRBD2. Germline V lookup: CDR1 MNHEY, CDR2 SMNVEV (reference sequence). CDR3 length: 13 amino acids. V trimming: 5 bases; J trimming: 7 bases; junction bases outside the gene matches: 3. CDR3 coding DNA: TGTGCCAGCAGTGTTAGCGGGAGAAATGAGCAGTTCTTC. It encodes CASSVSGRNEQFF.

The genes are TRBV7-2 and TRBJ1-1; 9 bases are a match to TRBD1. Unmatched junction bases numbered 7, after V lost 0 bases and J lost 5 bases. The germline CDR1 and CDR2 sequences are SGHTA and FQGNSA. This CDR3 is built from 16 residues. This CDR3 is CASSLAQGQGRTEAFF. DNA of the CDR3: TGTGCCAGCAGCTTAGCGCAGGGACAGGGAAGGACTGAAGCTTTCTTT.

This clone was recorded once. The chain combines TRBV2 with TRBJ1-2; D is uncertain. The ends were cut back, 5 bases at V and 5 bases at J, with 12 bases in the middle. There are 13 residues in the CDR3. Germline CDR1 reads SNHLY; CDR2 reads FYNNEI. The CDR3, as DNA: TGTGCCAGCAGTTTAACCGGGAAATATGGCTACACCTTC. Encoded protein: CASSLTGKYGYTF. The complete variable domain, with remaining parts taken from reference TRBV2 and TRBJ1-2, reads EPEVTQTPSHQVTQMGQEVILRCVPISNHLYFYWYRQILGQKVEFLVSFYNNEISEKSEIFDDQFSVERPDGSNFTLKIRSTKLEDSAMYFCASSLTGKYGYTFGSGTRLTVV.

The gene calls are TRBV19 and TRBJ1-2, with a weak D call TRBD1 (5 bases). CDR3 size: 16 residues. From germline, CDR1 is LNHDA and CDR2 SQIVND (reference sequence). Trimming shortened V by 5 bases and J by 3 bases, and 19 bases separated the two germline ends. The CDR3 here is CASSDRAGRRDYGYTF. CDR3 sequence (DNA): TGTGCCAGTAGTGACAGAGCAGGCAGAAGGGACTATGGCTACACCTTC.

The chain carries TRBV7-8 and TRBJ2-7; weak D call: TRBD2 (5 bases). The V and J ends lost 5 bases and 6 bases respectively, with 11 bases between them. CDR3 length: 12 residues. Germline V gene data show CDR1 as SGHVS and CDR2 as FQNEAQ. CDR3 protein: CASSGGSLEQYF. As DNA, the CDR3 is TGTGCCAGCAGCGGCGGGTCCCTCGAGCAGTACTTC.

Note on this clone: The germline gene is not matched at one end of the junction; a read error may be the cause. The chain is built from TRBV7-7 and TRBJ2-1; 10 bases agree with TRBD2. Germline-derived CDR1 and CDR2 are SSHAT and FNYEAQ (reference sequence). CDR3 length: 14 residues. The CDR3 nucleotides read TGTGCTAGCAGCCGAGCGGGAGGGGGCAATGAGCAGTTCTTC. Amino acid sequence: CASSRAGGGNEQFF.

This clone has only a few counts. V and J are TRBV19 and TRBJ2-3, with D unresolved. Trimming stripped 4 bases from V and 2 bases from J, with 7 bases between. Germline-derived CDR1 and CDR2 are LNHDA and SQIVND (reference sequence). The CDR3 is 13 amino acids. DNA for the CDR3: TGTGCCAGTAGTACCCGCCACACAGATACGCAGTATTTT. The encoded protein is CASSTRHTDTQYF.

The gene calls are TRBV4-2 and TRBJ2-1, with 10 bases fitting TRBD1. The V gene's germline CDR1 is LGHNA and CDR2 YNFKEQ. Trimming took 0 bases from V and 3 from J; bases not matched to a gene: 5. The CDR3 loop spans 17 amino acids. The CDR3 loop reads CASSQEGGTGDYNEQFF. For the CDR3, the DNA is TGTGCCAGCAGCCAAGAGGGAGGGACAGGGGACTACAATGAGCAGTTCTTC.

This chain links TRBV23-1 with TRBJ1-6, with D hard to call. TRBV23-1 is an ORF, with its function uncertain. CDR3 length: 16 residues. V lost 3 bases and J 7 bases, leaving 16 bases between the germline ends. DNA for the CDR3: TGCGCCAGCAGTCAGAGGGTGGAGGGATTAAATTCACCCCTCCACTTT. It translates to CASSQRVEGLNSPLHF.

The rearrangement links TRBV10-3 to TRBJ2-1, with D perhaps matching TRBD2 (6 bases). This CDR3 contains 16 residues. Between the trimmed V and J ends, which lost 2 bases and 0 bases, there was a span of 11 bases. Germline loops: CDR1 ENHRY, CDR2 SYGVKD. The chain's CDR3 is CAISEKGRDSYNEQFF. The CDR3 DNA sequence: TGTGCCATCAGTGAGAAAGGGCGGGACTCCTACAATGAGCAGTTCTTC.

V usage is TRBV2 and J usage is TRBJ1-1; D is uncertain. V gave up 6 bases and J gave up 2 bases, with 13 bases separating them. Per the germline V gene, CDR1 is SNHLY and CDR2 is FYNNEI. The CDR3 totals 14 residues. Written as DNA, the CDR3 is TGTGCCAGCAGAGACCCCAAAATCAACACTGAAGCTTTCTTT. This encodes CASRDPKINTEAFF.

This chain uses TRBV24-1 with TRBJ2-2; D is uncertain. Germline V gives CDR1 KGHDR, CDR2 SFDVKD. The V gene lost 1 base and the J gene lost 5 bases, with 13 bases spanning the gap. The CDR3 is made up of 16 amino acids. The CDR3 loop reads CATSDFRLSLTGELFF. CDR3 DNA sequence: TGTGCCACCAGTGATTTTCGACTCTCGCTAACCGGGGAGCTGTTTTTT.

The genes are TRBV5-4 and TRBJ2-3; 14 nucleotides match TRBD2. Germline trimming cut 3 bases from V and 0 bases from J; bases unmatched to any gene: 6. Germline V lookup: CDR1 SGHNT, CDR2 YYREEE (reference sequence). CDR3 length equals 18 residues. The CDR3 region has the DNA TGTGCCAGCAGCTCTGGACTAGCGGGAGGTACTAGCACAGATACGCAGTATTTT. It is translated as CASSSGLAGGTSTDTQYF.

V and J are TRBV5-4 and TRBJ2-7; 7 positions agree with TRBD1. Germline V gives CDR1 SGHNT, CDR2 YYREEE (reference sequence). Trimming took 0 bases from V and 2 from J; bases not matched to a gene: 2. There are 14 residues in the CDR3. CDR3 sequence reads: CASSLAGQPYEQYF. CDR3 sequence (DNA): TGTGCCAGCAGCTTGGCGGGACAGCCCTACGAGCAGTACTTC.

V usage is TRBV6-5 and J usage is TRBJ2-7; D gene uncertain. CDR1 is MNHEY and CDR2 is SVGAGI in the germline V gene. CDR3 length equals 15 residues. The V end was cut by 3 bases, the J end by 0 bases, with 12 bases between. The CDR3 loop reads CASSYKRASSYEQYF. In DNA form, the CDR3 reads TGTGCCAGCAGTTATAAGCGCGCGAGCTCCTACGAGCAGTACTTC.

The V call is TRBV29-1, the J call TRBJ2-1; 7 bases map to TRBD2. Germline-derived CDR1 and CDR2 are SQVTM and ANQGSEA. The length of the CDR3 is 15 residues. The V gene end was trimmed by 4 bases and the J gene end by 0 bases; junction bases not matched to a gene: 6. The CDR3 DNA sequence: TGCAGCGTTGTCGCGGGAGCGGGCTCCTACAATGAGCAGTTCTTC. Its translation: CSVVAGAGSYNEQFF.

V usage is TRBV18 and J usage is TRBJ1-5; 11 bases match TRBD1. The germline V gene encodes CDR1 KGHSH and CDR2 LQKENI. CDR3 length: 15 amino acids. V was pared by 5 bases and J by 6 bases, with 6 bases of the junction left unmatched. CDR3 nucleotide sequence: TGTGCCAGCTCAGCCTGGACAGGGGGCGGTCAGCCCCAGCATTTT. It specifies CASSAWTGGGQPQHF.

The chain couples TRBV12-3 or TRBV12-4 to TRBJ2-7, with D uncertain. CDR3 length: 13 residues. V was shortened by 3 bases and J by 3 bases, with 9 bases between the two germline ends. The CDR3 here is CASSFGPFYEQYF. The CDR3 DNA sequence: TGTGCCAGCAGTTTCGGGCCTTTCTACGAGCAGTACTTC.